This T cell receptor beta chain was recovered during a study of shared clonotypes between healthy human individuals. Study in general: Per-donor plates numbered three CD4 naive, three CD4 memory, two CD8 naive and one CD8 memory.

Germline loops: CDR1 LNHDA, CDR2 SQIVND (reference sequence). V shed 4 bases and J shed 0 bases, with 12 bases lying between them. The CDR3 runs 15 residues. Here immunoSEQ multiplex PCR was the method, and the copy in TCRdb shows in-frame clones only, minus some. The sample lists some 300,000 clones, less than 85% occurring once. The rearrangement joins TRBV19 to TRBJ1-1, with D perhaps matching TRBD1 (6 bases). Sequencing was performed on memory CD4+ T cells sorted from blood. Indicated subset: CD45RA-negative fraction. The sequence came from a man aged 30-40 years in good health. Here the CDR3 reads CASSRAGTMNTEAFF. Here the CDR3 DNA reads TGTGCCAGTAGTAGGGCCGGGACAATGAACACTGAAGCTTTCTTT. Full variable domain (remainder filled in from reference TRBV19 and TRBJ1-1): DGGITQSPKYLFRKEGQNVTLSCEQNLNHDAMYWYRQDPGQGLRLIYYSQIVNDFQKGDIAEGYSVSREKKESFPLTVTSAQKNPTAFYLCASSRAGTMNTEAFFGQGTRLTVV.